The clone carrying this T cell receptor beta chain was picked up one time. This record comes from a study of shared clonotypes between healthy human individuals. CDR3 length: 11 residues. Germline assignment: CDR1 DFQATT and CDR2 SNEGSKA (reference sequence). V gave up 4 bases and J gave up 3 bases, with 7 bases separating them. Without sorting, samples used around 92 million PBMCs for genomic DNA. Method: immunoSEQ multiplex PCR; TCRdb's copy keeps in-frame clones and lacks some. The table has hundreds of thousands of clones, just over 75% seen once. The sequence was collected from a woman aged 40 to 50 in good health. Some clones in this sample may be carry-over from other donors' samples. Sequencing was carried out using PBMCs. V and J are TRBV20-1 and TRBJ2-7; D not certain. The CDR3 nucleotides read TGCAGTGCTATACTGAACTACGAGCAGTACTTC. Translating it yields CSAILNYEQYF.